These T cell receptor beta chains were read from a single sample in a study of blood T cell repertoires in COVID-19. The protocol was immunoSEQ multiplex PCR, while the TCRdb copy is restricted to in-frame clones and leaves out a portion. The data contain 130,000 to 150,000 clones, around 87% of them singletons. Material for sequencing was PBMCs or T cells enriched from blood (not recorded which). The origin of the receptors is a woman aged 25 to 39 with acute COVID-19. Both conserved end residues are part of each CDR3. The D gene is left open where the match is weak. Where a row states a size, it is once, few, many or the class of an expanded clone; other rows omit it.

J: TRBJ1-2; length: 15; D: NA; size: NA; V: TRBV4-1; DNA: TGCGCCAGCAGCCAAGTTGACTCAAACAGGGCCCCAGCCACCTTC; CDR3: CASSQVDSNRAPATF
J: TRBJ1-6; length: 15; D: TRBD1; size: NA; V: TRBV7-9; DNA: TGTGCCAGCAGTCCGGACAGGACATCGGAGGTTTCCCTCCACTTT; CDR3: CASSPDRTSEVSLHF
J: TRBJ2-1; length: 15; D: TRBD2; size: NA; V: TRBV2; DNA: TGTGCCAGCTGTTCCGCGGCGGGAGGGCGAGATGAGCAGTTCTTC; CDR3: CASCSAAGGRDEQFF
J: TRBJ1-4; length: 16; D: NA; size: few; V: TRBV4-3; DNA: TGCGCCAGCAGCCCTAGGGGACGCGGGGAGGGGGAAAAACTGTTTTTT; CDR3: CASSPRGRGEGEKLFF
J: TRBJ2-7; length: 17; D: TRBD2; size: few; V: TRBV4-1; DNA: TGCGCCAGCAGCCGATTACCCCTCCGGGAGGGCTCCTACGAGCAGTACTTC; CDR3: CASSRLPLREGSYEQYF
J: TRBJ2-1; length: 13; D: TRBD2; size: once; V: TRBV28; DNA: TGTGCCAGCAGCCCTAGCGGGTGGAATGAGCAGTTCTTC; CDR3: CASSPSGWNEQFF
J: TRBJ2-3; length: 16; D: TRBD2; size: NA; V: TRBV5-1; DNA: TGCGCCAGCAGCTTGGGAGCGGGGCCTAGCACAGATACGCAGTATTTT; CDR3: CASSLGAGPSTDTQYF
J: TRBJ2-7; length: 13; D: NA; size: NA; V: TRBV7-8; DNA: TGTGCCAGCAGCTTAGCGGAGTCCTACGAGCAGTACTTC; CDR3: CASSLAESYEQYF
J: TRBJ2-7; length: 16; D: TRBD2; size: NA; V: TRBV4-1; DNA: TGCGCCAGCAGCCAAGGGTTCGCGGGAGGGTCCTACGAGCAGTACTTC; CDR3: CASSQGFAGGSYEQYF
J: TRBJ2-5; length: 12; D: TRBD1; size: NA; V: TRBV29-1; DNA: TGCAGCGTTGGTGGACAGGGAGAGACCCAGTACTTC; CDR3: CSVGGQGETQYF
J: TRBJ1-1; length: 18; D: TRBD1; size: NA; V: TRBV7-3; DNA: TGTGCCAGCAGCCTAAACGCGCCCTCACGACAGGGGTGGCCTGAAGCTTTCTTT; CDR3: CASSLNAPSRQGWPEAFF
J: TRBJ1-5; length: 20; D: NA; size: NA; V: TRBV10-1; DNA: TGCGCCAGCAGTGAGTTGGTTTCCGGGACTCGCAACGGGGGCAATCAGCCCCAGCATTTT; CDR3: CASSELVSGTRNGGNQPQHF
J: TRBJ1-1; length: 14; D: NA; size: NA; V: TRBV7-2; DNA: TGTGCCAGCAGCTTCCTAACCCCGAACACTGAAGCTTTCTTT; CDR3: CASSFLTPNTEAFF
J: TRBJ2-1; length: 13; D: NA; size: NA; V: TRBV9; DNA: TGTGCCAGCAGCGTCGGGGGAGGCAATGAGCAGTTCTTC; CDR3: CASSVGGGNEQFF
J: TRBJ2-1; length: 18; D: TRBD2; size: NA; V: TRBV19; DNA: TGTGCCAGTAGTATAGGCTCTGGGGCGGGAGGGCCTTACAATGAGCAGTTCTTC; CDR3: CASSIGSGAGGPYNEQFF
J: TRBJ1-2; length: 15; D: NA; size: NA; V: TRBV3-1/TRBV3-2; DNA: TGTGCCAGCAGCCATTTCATGGGTTCAGGGGATGGCTACACCTTC; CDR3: CASSHFMGSGDGYTF
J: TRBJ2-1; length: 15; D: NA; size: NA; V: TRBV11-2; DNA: TGTGCCAGCAGCTTACTAGGGGTGAACTACAATGAGCAGTTCTTC; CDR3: CASSLLGVNYNEQFF
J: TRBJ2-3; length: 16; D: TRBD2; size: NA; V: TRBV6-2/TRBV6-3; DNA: TGTGCCAGCAGTTTATGGACTAGCGGGACTTTTGATACGCAGTATTTT; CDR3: CASSLWTSGTFDTQYF
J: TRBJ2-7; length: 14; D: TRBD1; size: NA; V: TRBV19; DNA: TGTGCCAGTAGGGAGACAGGGGGCCTGGGCGAGCAGTACTTC; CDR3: CASRETGGLGEQYF
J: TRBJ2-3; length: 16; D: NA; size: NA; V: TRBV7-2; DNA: TGTGCCAGCAGCCCTAAGGTCCAGGGTAGGGCAGATACGCAGTATTTT; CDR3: CASSPKVQGRADTQYF
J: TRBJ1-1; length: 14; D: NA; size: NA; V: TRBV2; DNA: TGTGCCAGCACAGTGGGCCCAGGCGACACTGAAGCTTTCTTT; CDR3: CASTVGPGDTEAFF
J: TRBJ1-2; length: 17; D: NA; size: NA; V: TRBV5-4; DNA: TGTGCCAGCAGCTCTAGCCATGAGATGGACAGAGTCTATGGCTACACCTTC; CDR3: CASSSSHEMDRVYGYTF